These 16 T cell receptor beta chains share one sample of origin, sequenced in a study of technical replicates of blood from a few donors. Data came from immunoSEQ multiplex PCR; TCRdb stores just in-frame clones and leaves some out. The table has about 69,000 clones, approximately 88% seen once. The sequencing sample was made of PBMCs. These receptors were obtained from a human donor in good health. Some clones in this sample may be carry-over from other donors' samples.

The rearrangement links TRBV4-1 to TRBJ2-5; 16 bases line up with TRBD2. The ends lost 4 bases at V and 5 bases at J; junction bases unmatched: 4. This CDR3 is 16 amino acids long. Germline assignment: CDR1 MGHRA and CDR2 YSYEKL. As DNA, the CDR3 is TGCGCCAGCAGCCCGGGACTAGCGGGGGGGCAGGAGACCCAGTACTTC. Translation: CASSPGLAGGQETQYF.

The gene calls are TRBV7-9 and TRBJ2-3; TRBD2 agrees at 12 bases. With V trimmed by 5 bases and J by 8 bases, 2 bases remained unmatched. This CDR3 spans 13 amino acids. Germline V CDR1 and CDR2: SEHNR, FQNEAQ (reference sequence). The CDR3 sequence is CASSTTSGGTQYF. CDR3 in DNA: TGTGCCAGCAGCACGACTAGCGGGGGTACGCAGTATTTT.

The chain links TRBV4-3 to TRBJ2-7, with TRBD2 identical over 13 bases. The V gene's germline CDR1 is LGHNA and CDR2 YSLEER. CDR3 length: 15 residues. V lost 0 bases and J lost 6; bases outside the gene matches: 2. The CDR3 loop is CASSQDRLAGGEQYF. CDR3 sequence (DNA): TGCGCCAGCAGCCAAGATAGACTAGCGGGAGGCGAGCAGTACTTC.

This clone was picked up one time. This rearrangement joins TRBV5-5 to TRBJ2-7; a possible D gene is TRBD1 (5 bases). Trimming cost V 0 bases and J 5 bases, with 15 bases left between them. CDR3 length equals 15 residues. The germline V gene has CDR1 SGHKS and CDR2 YYEKEE (reference sequence). CDR3 nucleotides: TGTGCCAGCAGCTTGGCCGGGCAGGGCCACGACGAGCAGTACTTC. Translation gives CASSLAGQGHDEQYF.

V is TRBV5-6 and J is TRBJ2-1; 10 positions match TRBD2. Germline CDR1 SGHDT, CDR2 YYEEEE. Trimming at V came to 4 bases and at J to 5 bases, leaving 12 bases not matched to a gene. The length of the CDR3 is 17 residues. CDR3 protein: CASSPLGAGGEDNEQFF. The CDR3, as DNA: TGTGCCAGCAGCCCGCTCGGAGCGGGGGGGGAGGACAATGAGCAGTTCTTC.

V and J are TRBV5-1 and TRBJ2-5, with TRBD2 identical over 12 bases. The CDR3 contains 16 residues. The V gene's germline CDR1 is SGHRS and CDR2 YFSETQ. The junction had 9 bases not matched to a gene; V was cut back by 4 bases and J by 5 bases. CDR3 sequence reads: CASSPLAGGPYETQYF. The CDR3 DNA reads TGCGCCAGCAGCCCCCTAGCGGGAGGGCCATATGAGACCCAGTACTTC.

The rearrangement uses TRBV6-6 and TRBJ2-3; TRBD2 matches at 9 bases. The CDR3 totals 16 residues. The germline gives CDR1 MNHNY, CDR2 SVGAGI (reference sequence). The J segment lost 3 bases and the V segment lost 7 bases, leaving 11 bases of the junction unmatched. The CDR3 sequence is CASTKTSGALTDTQYF. Here the CDR3 DNA reads TGTGCCAGCACCAAGACTAGCGGAGCTCTTACAGATACGCAGTATTTT.

This clone was counted only a few times. This chain uses TRBV19 with TRBJ2-6, with TRBD1 as a possible D gene (5 bases). This CDR3 is 15 amino acids long. Germline CDR1 reads LNHDA; CDR2 reads SQIVND (reference sequence). Trimming removed 6 bases from V and 3 bases from J, with 12 bases in between. This CDR3 reads CASSPQGFGANVLTF. As DNA, the CDR3 is TGTGCCAGTAGCCCTCAGGGATTTGGGGCCAACGTCCTGACTTTC. Based on the CDR3 plus reference TRBV19 and TRBJ2-6, the full variable domain is DGGITQSPKYLFRKEGQNVTLSCEQNLNHDAMYWYRQDPGQGLRLIYYSQIVNDFQKGDIAEGYSVSREKKESFPLTVTSAQKNPTAFYLCASSPQGFGANVLTFGAGSRLTVL.

The chain uses TRBV6-1 and TRBJ2-5, with 7 positions matching TRBD2. The CDR3 sequence is 15 residues long. Germline V lookup: CDR1 MNHNS, CDR2 SASEGT. V lost 7 bases to trimming and J lost 7 bases; unmatched junction nucleotides: 15. The CDR3 coding sequence is TGTGCCAGCACAAGTCTGGCGGGAGTCCTCCGGACCCAGTACTTC. It specifies CASTSLAGVLRTQYF.

The CDR3: CASSVDPGRGVTDTQYF. The CDR3 DNA follows: TGTGCCAGCAGCGTAGACCCAGGGCGGGGCGTCACAGATACGCAGTATTTT. V gene TRBV9 combines with J gene TRBJ2-3, with D perhaps TRBD2 (6 bases). CDR1 is SGDLS and CDR2 is YYNGEE in the germline V gene. CDR3 length equals 17 residues. V lost 0 bases and J lost 2, with 16 bases in between.

The chain's CDR3 is CASSYDRAVMNTEAFF. The CDR3 coding sequence is TGTGCCAGTAGTTACGACAGGGCCGTCATGAACACTGAAGCTTTCTTT. This sequence joins TRBV19 and TRBJ1-1, with 7 bases fitting TRBD1. The length of the CDR3 is 16 residues. Germline values: CDR1 LNHDA, CDR2 SQIVND (reference sequence). After removal of 5 bases from V and 0 bases from J, the junction contained 9 bases not matched to a gene.

The chain has TRBV9 and TRBJ2-3, with TRBD2 matching 10 bases. With 0 bases clipped from V and 5 bases from J, the junction kept 3 bases outside the gene matches. Germline V gene sequence: CDR1 SGDLS, CDR2 YYNGEE. The CDR3 is 15 amino acids. The CDR3 here is CASSVVPSGRDTQYF. The CDR3 DNA is TGTGCCAGCAGCGTAGTGCCTAGCGGGAGAGATACGCAGTATTTT.

V is TRBV7-2 and J is TRBJ1-5, with D perhaps matching TRBD1 (5 bases). The V end was cut by 1 base, the J end by 4 bases, with 11 bases between. The CDR3 length is 15 residues. CDR1 SGHTA and CDR2 FQGNSA come from the germline V gene. The CDR3 coding sequence is TGTGCCAGCAGCTTAGGGGGTACAGGAAATCAGCCCCAGCATTTT. Translation gives CASSLGGTGNQPQHF.

The chain has TRBV6-6 and TRBJ2-7; 8 bases align to TRBD2. The germline V gene has CDR1 MNHNY and CDR2 SVGAGI (reference sequence). The CDR3 has 15 amino acids. V was clipped by 2 bases and J by 4 bases; unmatched bases: 7. For the CDR3, the DNA is TGTGCCAGCAGTTACGCCAGCGGGAGTGGGTACGAGCAGTACTTC. Protein product: CASSYASGSGYEQYF.

This rearrangement joins TRBV28 to TRBJ2-1; D may be TRBD1 (5 bases). V dropped 6 bases and J dropped 11 bases, with 14 bases sitting between them. This CDR3 contains 12 residues. Germline V lookup: CDR1 MDHEN, CDR2 SYDVKM. As DNA, the CDR3 is TGTGCCAGCAGCATCCCCCAGGGTAAGCAGTTCTTC. It codes for CASSIPQGKQFF.

J is TRBJ2-5 and V is TRBV7-2; 12 nucleotides line up with TRBD2. The CDR3 runs to 14 residues. The ends lost 8 bases at V and 7 bases at J; junction bases unmatched: 8. Germline V CDR1 and CDR2: SGHTA, FQGNSA. DNA for the CDR3: TGTGCCAGCCACGGACTAGCGGGGAGGGGGACCCAGTACTTC. Amino acids: CASHGLAGRGTQYF.